Listed here are 19 T cell receptor beta chains from one sample, sequenced in a study of OX40 agonist ivuxolimab in advanced cancers. Repertoires were generated with immunoSEQ multiplex PCR, while TCRdb's copy carries only in-frame clones and drops some. The data contain tens of thousands of clones, roughly four fifths of them singletons. Sequenced here: CD4+ or CD8+ T cells sorted from blood, sampled in a trial of the OX40 agonist ivuxolimab. These receptors all stem from an adult with an advanced solid tumor such as melanoma, head and neck, liver or kidney cancer.

V gene TRBV10-3 combines with J gene TRBJ2-2; tentatively, D is TRBD1 or TRBD2 (5 bases each). CDR1 ENHRY and CDR2 SYGVKD come from the germline V gene. The CDR3 is made up of 15 amino acids. The V gene lost 3 bases and the J gene lost 4 bases, with 12 bases spanning the gap. CDR3 in amino acids: CAISEPAGTTGELFF. The CDR3, as DNA: TGTGCCATCAGTGAACCCGCCGGGACCACCGGGGAGCTGTTTTTT.

The J gene is TRBJ1-6, the V gene TRBV4-2; a weak D match, TRBD1 (5 bases). Germline V lookup: CDR1 LGHNA, CDR2 YNFKEQ. Trimming pared 0 bases from V and 0 bases from J, leaving 12 bases between. The CDR3 length is 18 residues. The CDR3 spells CASSQDPRASSYNSPLHF. The CDR3 DNA reads as TGTGCCAGCAGCCAAGATCCCAGGGCGAGCTCCTATAATTCACCCCTCCACTTT.

The genes are TRBV7-9 and TRBJ1-5; the D gene is possibly TRBD1 (5 bases). Germline V gene lookup returns CDR1 SEHNR and CDR2 FQNEAQ (reference sequence). The CDR3 covers 14 residues. The V end lost 1 base, the J end lost 4 bases, and 8 bases lay between the germline ends. CDR3 region: CASSLGTSNQPQHF. The DNA of the CDR3 is TGTGCCAGCAGCTTAGGGACATCGAATCAGCCCCAGCATTTT. Drawing the rest from reference TRBV7-9 and TRBJ1-5, the complete variable domain is DTGVSQNPRHKITKRGQNVTFRCDPISEHNRLYWYRQTLGQGPEFLTYFQNEAQLEKSRLLSDRFSAERPKGSFSTLEIQRTEQGDSAMYLCASSLGTSNQPQHFGDGTRLSIL.

The V and J genes are TRBV9 and TRBJ2-6; D is unclear. The CDR3 extends over 15 amino acids. The V and J ends lost 0 bases and 2 bases respectively, with 6 bases between them. Germline CDR1 and CDR2: SGDLS and YYNGEE. CDR3 nucleotides: TGTGCCAGCAGCGTAGACACGGCTGGGGCCAACGTCCTGACTTTC. This translates into CASSVDTAGANVLTF.

The chain links TRBV2 to TRBJ2-5, with 10 bases identical to TRBD2. Trimming cost V 3 bases and J 5 bases; bases outside gene matches: 6. Per the germline V gene, CDR1 is SNHLY and CDR2 is FYNNEI. This CDR3 has 15 residues. CDR3 sequence (DNA): TGTGCCAGCAGTGATTTAGCGGGGGGACGGGAGACCCAGTACTTC. It specifies CASSDLAGGRETQYF.

The chain has TRBV7-9 and TRBJ1-2; D is unresolved. There are 14 residues in the CDR3. Germline CDR1 reads SEHNR; CDR2 reads FQNEAQ (reference sequence). V lost 2 bases to trimming and J lost 2 bases, with 9 bases between them. The CDR3: CASSLRGRNYGYTF. The CDR3 bases are TGTGCCAGCAGCTTAAGAGGCAGAAACTATGGCTACACCTTC.

The chain combines TRBV7-9 with TRBJ2-3; 8 bases are a match to TRBD1. The junction had 7 bases not matched to a gene; V was cut back by 4 bases and J by 1 base. The CDR3 is 16 residues long. Germline V CDR1 and CDR2: SEHNR, FQNEAQ (reference sequence). Here the CDR3 DNA reads TGTGCCAGCAGCTCGCCCCTGGACAGGGGCACAGATACGCAGTATTTT. It codes for CASSSPLDRGTDTQYF.

Of note for this clone: Distinct nucleotide sequences in the sample also encode this CDR3. V is TRBV10-3 and J is TRBJ1-1; 9 bases map to TRBD1. The CDR3 extends over 14 amino acids. Germline CDR1 reads ENHRY; CDR2 reads SYGVKD. J was trimmed by 2 bases and V by 6 bases; bases with no gene match: 4. The CDR3 region has the DNA TGTGCCATCAGGAGACAGGGGGGAAACACTGAAGCTTTCTTT. It encodes CAIRRQGGNTEAFF.

The V gene is TRBV7-8, the J gene TRBJ1-1; unclear D gene. Germline CDR1 reads SGHVS; CDR2 reads FQNEAQ. CDR3 length: 15 amino acids. V lost 0 bases, J lost 0 bases, and 8 bases lay in between. In DNA, the CDR3 is TGTGCCAGCAGCTTAGCCAGGTCGGTGAACACTGAAGCTTTCTTT. Translating it yields CASSLARSVNTEAFF.

The chain has TRBV5-1 and TRBJ2-7, with D perhaps TRBD1 (7 bases). The CDR3 is 15 residues long. The V gene's germline CDR1 is SGHRS and CDR2 YFSETQ. The ends were cut back, 1 base at V and 1 base at J, with 12 bases in the middle. The CDR3 is CASSLKPGGSYEQYF. For the CDR3, the DNA is TGCGCCAGCAGCTTGAAGCCAGGGGGGTCCTACGAGCAGTACTTC.

This clone was seen just once. The chain recombines TRBV10-3 with TRBJ2-1; D remains unclear. The CDR3 runs 11 residues. The germline gives CDR1 ENHRY, CDR2 SYGVKD. Trimming shortened V by 6 bases and J by 5 bases, and 5 bases separated the two germline ends. In nucleotides, the CDR3 is TGTGCCATCAGCCCTAACAATGAGCAGTTCTTC. Protein: CAISPNNEQFF.

About this clone itself: The junction does not match germline at one end; this may be a read error. Other DNA variants within this sample encode the same CDR3. The chain employs TRBV14 and TRBJ1-5; weak D call: TRBD1 (5 bases). The germline CDR1 and CDR2 sequences are SGHDN and FVKESK. This CDR3 has 13 amino acids. For the CDR3, the DNA is TGCGCCAGCAGCCAGGGACTCAATCAGCCCCAGCATTTT. Its protein is CASSQGLNQPQHF.

This chain connects TRBV5-1 to TRBJ2-2; either TRBD1 or TRBD2 may fit D (6 bases each). Per germline, CDR1 SGHRS and CDR2 YFSETQ. Trimming took off 4 bases at V and 5 bases at J, with 15 bases between the two ends. The CDR3 covers 15 residues. The CDR3 sequence is CASSPGGGRTGELFF. As DNA, the CDR3 is TGCGCCAGCAGCCCCGGAGGGGGGAGAACCGGGGAGCTGTTTTTT.

A few counts support this clone. The V call is TRBV13, the J call TRBJ1-1; D uncertain. The CDR3 totals 14 residues. Per the germline V gene, CDR1 is PRHDT and CDR2 is FYEKMQ (reference sequence). The V and J ends lost 4 bases and 8 bases respectively, with 17 bases between them. CDR3 DNA: TGTGCCAGCAGCTCCAAACCTACTAGTGGCGAAGCTTTCTTT. Translating it yields CASSSKPTSGEAFF.

This chain uses TRBV28 with TRBJ1-5; TRBD1 matches at 9 bases. There are 14 residues in the CDR3. V lost 6 bases, J lost 7 bases, and 7 bases stayed unmatched. Germline V gives CDR1 MDHEN, CDR2 SYDVKM. CDR3 sequence (DNA): TGTGCCAGCAGCATCGGGACAGGGACCCAGCCCCAGCATTTT. It codes for CASSIGTGTQPQHF. Full variable domain (missing parts from reference TRBV28 and TRBJ1-5): DVKVTQSSRYLVKRTGEKVFLECVQDMDHENMFWYRQDPGLGLRLIYFSYDVKMKEKGDIPEGYSVSREKKERFSLILESASTNQTSMYLCASSIGTGTQPQHFGDGTRLSIL.

The chain recombines TRBV6-1 with TRBJ1-1, with D hard to call. This CDR3 is built from 13 residues. Trimming removed 0 bases from V and 4 bases from J, with 6 bases in between. Germline lookup yields CDR1 MNHNS and CDR2 SASEGT. The CDR3 DNA reads TGTGCCAGCAGTGAAGCTATAGGCACTGAAGCTTTCTTT. The encoded protein is CASSEAIGTEAFF.

There are a few counts of this clone. CDR3 amino acids: CASALSGRSANYGYTF. The CDR3 region has the DNA TGCGCCAGCGCCCTGTCAGGGCGGAGTGCTAACTATGGCTACACCTTC. The chain uses TRBV5-1 and TRBJ1-2; D is perhaps TRBD1 (5 bases). Germline-derived CDR1 and CDR2 are SGHRS and YFSETQ. This CDR3 has 16 amino acids. Deletions cut 7 bases from V and 0 bases from J, with 19 bases between.

The chain combines TRBV15 with TRBJ2-7; 8 bases map to TRBD1. V lost 6 bases, J lost 1 base, and 5 bases stayed unmatched. CDR1 and CDR2 (germline): LNHNV, YYDKDF (reference sequence). CDR3 length: 14 amino acids. The CDR3 region has the DNA TGTGCCACCAGTAACAGGGGGAGTTCCTACGAGCAGTACTTC. This encodes CATSNRGSSYEQYF. The full variable domain, its missing parts supplied by reference TRBV15 and TRBJ2-7, is DAMVIQNPRYQVTQFGKPVTLSCSQTLNHNVMYWYQQKSSQAPKLLFHYYDKDFNNEADTPDNFQSRRPNTSFCFLDIRSPGLGDTAMYLCATSNRGSSYEQYFGPGTRLTVT.

Within the sample, this clone is medium-sized. This chain uses TRBV30 with TRBJ2-7, with D unclear. Germline CDR1 reads GTSNPN; CDR2 reads SVGIG (reference sequence). The CDR3 spans 12 residues. Trimming left V 0 bases short and J 4 bases short, with 7 bases between. This CDR3 reads CAWSVLGYEQYF. DNA for the CDR3: TGTGCCTGGAGTGTTCTGGGTTACGAGCAGTACTTC. Drawing the rest from reference TRBV30 and TRBJ2-7, the complete variable domain is SQTIHQWPATLVQPVGSPLSLECTVEGTSNPNLYWYRQAAGRGLQLLFYSVGIGQISSEVPQNLSASRPQDRQFILSSKKLLLSDSGFYLCAWSVLGYEQYFGPGTRLTVT.